The 19 T cell receptor beta chains reported below all come from one sample, sequenced in a study of response to subunit inactivated influenza vaccine. TCRdb reprocessed the RT-PCR reads with MiXCR, giving one entry per CDR3 protein. The data hold approximately 570,000 distinct CDR3 sequences, with 7.6% observed a single time. The starting material was PBMCs from blood, obtained 23 months after vaccination. These receptor sequences come from a man between 50 and 70 years old who received an inactivated influenza vaccine.

A few counts support this clonotype. The chain carries TRBV20-1 and TRBJ1-5, with 9 bases matching TRBD1. The J segment lost 0 bases and the V segment lost 3 bases, leaving 3 bases of the junction unmatched. CDR1 is DFQATT and CDR2 is SNEGSKA in the germline V gene (reference sequence). This CDR3 is built from 15 residues. This CDR3 is CSARRQGVSNQPQHF. The DNA for the CDR3 is TGCAGTGCTAGGAGACAGGGGGTTAGCAATCAGCCCCAGCATTTT.

This clonotype was picked up many times. The V and J genes are TRBV27 and TRBJ2-5, with TRBD2 matching over 7 bases. The CDR3 contains 14 residues. With V trimmed by 3 bases and J by 3 bases, 4 bases remained unmatched. Germline assignment: CDR1 MNHEY and CDR2 SMNVEV (reference sequence). CDR3 nucleotide sequence: TGTGCCAGCAGTTTTTGGGGGGGGGAAGAGACCCAGTACTTC. Encoded protein: CASSFWGGEETQYF.

The chain combines TRBV7-9 with TRBJ2-5; no clear D gene. CDR1 and CDR2 from the germline V gene are SEHNR and FQNEAQ (reference sequence). The CDR3 sequence is 14 residues long. Trimming left V 2 bases short and J 1 base short, with 8 bases between. This chain's CDR3 is CASSLHGSQETQYF. The CDR3 bases are TGTGCCAGCAGCTTACATGGGTCCCAAGAGACCCAGTACTTC.

This clonotype was recorded many times. This chain uses TRBV5-5 with TRBJ1-5; 9 nucleotides agree with TRBD1. In germline, CDR1 is SGHKS, CDR2 YYEKEE (reference sequence). The V segment lost 3 bases and the J segment 6 bases; nucleotides outside the gene matches: 10. The CDR3 covers 16 residues. The CDR3 spells CASSWITGGGGQPQHF. CDR3 in DNA: TGTGCCAGCAGCTGGATTACAGGGGGCGGAGGTCAGCCCCAGCATTTT.

Only a few counts were recorded for this clonotype. The V gene is TRBV7-8, the J gene TRBJ1-6; the D gene is possibly TRBD1 (5 bases). CDR1 SGHVS and CDR2 FQNEAQ come from the germline V gene. The V and J ends lost 2 bases and 14 bases respectively, with 10 bases between them. The length of the CDR3 is 12 residues. CDR3 in DNA: TGTGCCAGCAGCTTATCTGGGGGATCCCTCCACTTT. Protein product: CASSLSGGSLHF.

This clonotype came up many times. The V call is TRBV27, the J call TRBJ1-2, with D hard to call. Trimming took 7 bases from V and 8 from J, leaving 17 bases between them. The germline V gene has CDR1 MNHEY and CDR2 SMNVEV (reference sequence). The CDR3 extends over 13 amino acids. DNA for the CDR3: TGTGCCAGCAACGGATTCTCGGGCAGAGGCTACACCTTC. Protein sequence: CASNGFSGRGYTF.

This clonotype was counted at least ten times. This chain joins TRBV19 and TRBJ1-1, with D maybe TRBD1 (5 bases). CDR1 and CDR2 (germline): LNHDA, SQIVND (reference sequence). V was pared by 0 bases and J by 0 bases, with 8 bases between. The CDR3 spans 15 residues. The CDR3 region has the DNA TGTGCCAGTAGTATAGAAGGGGCCGTGAACACTGAAGCTTTCTTT. Protein sequence: CASSIEGAVNTEAFF. Full variable domain (missing parts from reference TRBV19 and TRBJ1-1): DGGITQSPKYLFRKEGQNVTLSCEQNLNHDAMYWYRQDPGQGLRLIYYSQIVNDFQKGDIAEGYSVSREKKESFPLTVTSAQKNPTAFYLCASSIEGAVNTEAFFGQGTRLTVV.

This clonotype was recorded a few times. The CDR3 coding sequence is TGCGCCAGCAGCAGGGAGATGGGGGCGCGGGGCTACACCTTC. Protein sequence: CASSREMGARGYTF. The chain carries TRBV5-1 and TRBJ1-2, with D possibly matching TRBD1 (6 bases). Trimming removed 4 bases at V and 8 bases at J, with 18 bases between. The CDR3 is 14 amino acids. The germline gives CDR1 SGHRS, CDR2 YFSETQ.

The chain uses TRBV9 and TRBJ2-7; the D gene is possibly TRBD1 (5 bases). Germline V gives CDR1 SGDLS, CDR2 YYNGEE. This CDR3 has 15 amino acids. V dropped 3 bases and J dropped 4 bases, with 17 bases sitting between them. CDR3 DNA: TGTGCCAGCAGCGAGACAGCAGGGCGTGAATACGAGCAGTACTTC. Protein: CASSETAGREYEQYF.

The chain recombines TRBV5-1 with TRBJ2-7; 7 bases are shared with TRBD2. Per germline, CDR1 SGHRS and CDR2 YFSETQ. This CDR3 comprises 16 residues. Trimming cost V 4 bases and J 0 bases; bases outside gene matches: 10. The CDR3 loop is CASSGGLADSSYEQYF. CDR3 DNA sequence: TGCGCCAGCAGCGGGGGTCTAGCGGATAGCTCCTACGAGCAGTACTTC.

This clonotype has only a few counts. Its ends do not fully match the called genes, so a read error is possible. The V call is TRBV11-1, the J call TRBJ2-7; unclear D gene. The CDR3 consists of 14 residues. Germline V gene sequence: CDR1 SGHAT, CDR2 FQDESV (reference sequence). The CDR3 bases are TGTGCCAGCAGCCCCCCTACGGCCTCCTACAAGCAGTACTTC. This sequence encodes CASSPPTASYKQYF. The full variable domain, with the rest looked up from reference TRBV11-1 and TRBJ2-7, is EAEVAQSPRYKITEKSQAVAFWCDPISGHATLYWYRQILGQGPELLVQFQDESVVDDSQLPKDRFSAERLKGVDSTLKIQPAELGDSAMYLCASSPPTASYKQYFGPGTRLTVT.

The chain couples TRBV5-1 to TRBJ1-1, with a possible D match to TRBD1 (6 bases). CDR1 is SGHRS and CDR2 is YFSETQ in the germline V gene. Deletions cut 3 bases from V and 2 bases from J, with 11 bases between. The CDR3 is 14 residues long. DNA of the CDR3: TGCGCCAGCAGCTCGGGGGACATCAACACTGAAGCTTTCTTT. Its translation: CASSSGDINTEAFF. Full variable domain (outside the CDR3, taken from reference TRBV5-1 and TRBJ1-1): KAGVTQTPRYLIKTRGQQVTLSCSPISGHRSVSWYQQTPGQGLQFLFEYFSETQRNKGNFPGRFSGRQFSNSRSEMNVSTLELGDSALYLCASSSGDINTEAFFGQGTRLTVV.

The rearrangement joins TRBV7-8 to TRBJ2-2, with D perhaps TRBD1 (5 bases). Trimming removed 5 bases from V and 4 bases from J, with 11 bases in between. CDR1 is SGHVS, CDR2 FQNEAQ, per germline. The CDR3 contains 14 residues. The CDR3 nucleotides are TGTGCCAGCAGCCAGAACAGGTTCACCGGGGAGCTGTTTTTT. Amino acid sequence: CASSQNRFTGELFF.

This chain uses TRBV9 with TRBJ1-2; D unclear. V lost 3 bases, J lost 4 bases, and 7 bases lay in between. Germline assignment: CDR1 SGDLS and CDR2 YYNGEE. The CDR3 totals 12 residues. CDR3 DNA sequence: TGTGCCAGCAGCGCCGATCTCTATGGCTACACCTTC. It codes for CASSADLYGYTF. The full variable domain, with the rest looked up from reference TRBV9 and TRBJ1-2, is DSGVTQTPKHLITATGQRVTLRCSPRSGDLSVYWYQQSLDQGLQFLIQYYNGEERAKGNILERFSAQQFPDLHSELNLSSLELGDSALYFCASSADLYGYTFGSGTRLTVV.

This clonotype was recorded a few times. The CDR3 DNA reads TGTGCCAGCAGTTCCACGGGACACTCCTACGAGCAGTACTTC. This encodes CASSSTGHSYEQYF. The gene calls are TRBV6-5 and TRBJ2-7, with a possible D match to TRBD1 (6 bases). Between the trimmed V and J ends, which lost 4 bases and 0 bases, there was a span of 10 bases. This CDR3 has 14 residues. In germline, CDR1 is MNHEY, CDR2 SVGAGI.

In its sample, this clonotype was seen a few times. The rearrangement links TRBV5-1 to TRBJ2-5, with a possible D match to TRBD1 (8 bases). Trimming removed 1 base at V and 2 bases at J, with 21 bases between. CDR1 and CDR2 from the germline V gene are SGHRS and YFSETQ. The CDR3 spans 18 residues. The CDR3 loop reads CASSLWGGTGQRQETQYF. The CDR3 DNA is TGCGCCAGCAGCTTGTGGGGGGGGACAGGTCAAAGACAAGAGACCCAGTACTTC.

To note about this clonotype: A much larger clone differs by one base, so this may be a read error. V usage is TRBV5-1 and J usage is TRBJ2-3; no clear D gene. Germline values: CDR1 SGHRS, CDR2 YFSETQ. CDR3 length: 14 residues. In DNA form, the CDR3 reads TGCTCCAGCAGCTTGGGTACTGGCACAGATACGCAGTATTTT. Its translation: CSSSLGTGTDTQYF.

This clonotype was observed at least ten times. CDR3 DNA sequence: TGTGCCACCAGCAGAGATCCCGGAGGGAATCAGCCCCAGCATTTT. Translating it yields CATSRDPGGNQPQHF. The V and J genes are TRBV15 and TRBJ1-5; D is unresolved. There are 15 residues in the CDR3. Germline V CDR1 and CDR2: LNHNV, YYDKDF (reference sequence). Trimming took off 0 bases at V and 4 bases at J, with 10 bases between the two ends.

The rearrangement joins TRBV29-1 to TRBJ2-1; tentatively, D is TRBD1 or TRBD2 (6 bases each). In germline, CDR1 is SQVTM, CDR2 ANQGSEA. Trimming removed 7 bases from V and 2 bases from J, with 15 bases in between. The CDR3 has 14 residues. CDR3 in DNA: TGCAGCGGGAGCCGGGGGCAGGCCTACAATGAGCAGTTCTTC. Protein product: CSGSRGQAYNEQFF.